This T cell receptor beta chain was retrieved from a study of identical twins. The study, taken as a whole, reports: The study reached conclusions through statistical analysis that was cross-sectional, not following the same donors.

Via MiXCR, TCRdb re-called the 5' RACE reads, giving one row per CDR3 protein. The table includes hundreds of thousands of distinct CDR3 sequences, around 21% detected once. The CDR3 spans 16 residues. The germline V gene encodes CDR1 SGHRS and CDR2 YFSETQ. V was cut by 1 base and J by 0 bases, with 10 bases left in between. This clonotype was found a few times. The antigen is undetermined. The sample was also linked to a second study, of T cells expressing NK-cell markers.

This chain uses TRBV5-1 with TRBJ2-2; D is unclear. This clonotype originated in a woman in her late teens or twenties in good health. Sequencing was performed on PBMCs. The CDR3 coding sequence is TGCGCCAGCAGCTTGCTCTCGACGGCGAACACCGGGGAGCTGTTTTTT. Encoded protein: CASSLLSTANTGELFF.